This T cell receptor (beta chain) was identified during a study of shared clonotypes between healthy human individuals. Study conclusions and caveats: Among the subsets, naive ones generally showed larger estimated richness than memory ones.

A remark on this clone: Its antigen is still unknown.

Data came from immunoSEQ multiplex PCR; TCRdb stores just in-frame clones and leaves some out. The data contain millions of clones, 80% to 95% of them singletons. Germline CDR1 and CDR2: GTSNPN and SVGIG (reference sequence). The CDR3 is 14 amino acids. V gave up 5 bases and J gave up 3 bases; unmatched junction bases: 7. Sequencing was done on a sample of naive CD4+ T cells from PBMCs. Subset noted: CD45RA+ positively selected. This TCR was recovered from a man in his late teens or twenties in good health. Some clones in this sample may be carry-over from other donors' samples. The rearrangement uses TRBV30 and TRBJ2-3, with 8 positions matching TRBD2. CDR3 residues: CAWDSGSRTDTQYF. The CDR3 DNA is TGTGCCTGGGACAGCGGGAGTCGGACAGATACGCAGTATTTT.